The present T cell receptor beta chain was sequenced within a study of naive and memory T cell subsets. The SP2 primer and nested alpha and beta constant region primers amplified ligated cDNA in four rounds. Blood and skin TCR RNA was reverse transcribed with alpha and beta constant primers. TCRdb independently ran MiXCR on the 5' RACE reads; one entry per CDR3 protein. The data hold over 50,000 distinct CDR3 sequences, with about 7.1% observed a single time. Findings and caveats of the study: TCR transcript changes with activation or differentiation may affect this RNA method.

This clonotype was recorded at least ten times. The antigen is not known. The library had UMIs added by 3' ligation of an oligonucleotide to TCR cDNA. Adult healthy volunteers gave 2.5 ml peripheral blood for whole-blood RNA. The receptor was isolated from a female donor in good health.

The CDR3 region has the DNA TGTGCCAGCAGGCGGTCGGCAGATACGCAGTATTTT. It encodes CASRRSADTQYF. The chain carries TRBV28 and TRBJ2-3, with unresolved D. CDR3 length: 12 amino acids. Trimming removed 6 bases at V and 4 bases at J, with 8 bases between. Per germline, CDR1 MDHEN and CDR2 SYDVKM.